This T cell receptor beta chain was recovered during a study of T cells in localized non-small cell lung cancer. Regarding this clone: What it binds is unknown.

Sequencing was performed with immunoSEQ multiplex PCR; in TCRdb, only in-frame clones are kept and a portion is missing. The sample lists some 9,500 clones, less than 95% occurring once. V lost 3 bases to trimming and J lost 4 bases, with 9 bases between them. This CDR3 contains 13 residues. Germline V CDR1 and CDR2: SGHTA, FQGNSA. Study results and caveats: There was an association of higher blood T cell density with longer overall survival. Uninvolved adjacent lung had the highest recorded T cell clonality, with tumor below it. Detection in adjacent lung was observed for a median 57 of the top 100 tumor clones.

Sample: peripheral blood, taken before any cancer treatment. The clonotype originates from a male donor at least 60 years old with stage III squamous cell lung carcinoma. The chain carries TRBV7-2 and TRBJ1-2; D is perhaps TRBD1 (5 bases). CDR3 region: CASSFGALYGYTF. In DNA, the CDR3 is TGTGCCAGCAGCTTCGGGGCCCTCTATGGCTACACCTTC.